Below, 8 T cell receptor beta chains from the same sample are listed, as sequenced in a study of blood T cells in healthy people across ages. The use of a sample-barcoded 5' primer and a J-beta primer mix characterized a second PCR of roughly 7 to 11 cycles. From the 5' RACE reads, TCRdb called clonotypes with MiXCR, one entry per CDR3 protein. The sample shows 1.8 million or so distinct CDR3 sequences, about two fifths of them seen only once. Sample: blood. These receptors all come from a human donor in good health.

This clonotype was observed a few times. Written as DNA, the CDR3 is TGTGCCAGCAGCGTAGGGTCCTGGCTGGCGATCACTGAAGCTTTCTTT. It specifies CASSVGSWLAITEAFF. The genes are TRBV9 and TRBJ1-1; D ambiguous. CDR1 and CDR2 (germline): SGDLS, YYNGEE. The ends were cut back, 0 bases at V and 4 bases at J, with 16 bases in the middle. There are 16 residues in the CDR3.

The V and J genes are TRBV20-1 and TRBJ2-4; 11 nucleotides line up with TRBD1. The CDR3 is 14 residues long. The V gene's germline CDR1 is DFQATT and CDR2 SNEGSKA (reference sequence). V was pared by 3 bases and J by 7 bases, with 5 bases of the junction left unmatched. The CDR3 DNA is TGCAGTGCTAGCTCCGGGACAGGGGGGAACATTCAGTACTTC. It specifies CSASSGTGGNIQYF.

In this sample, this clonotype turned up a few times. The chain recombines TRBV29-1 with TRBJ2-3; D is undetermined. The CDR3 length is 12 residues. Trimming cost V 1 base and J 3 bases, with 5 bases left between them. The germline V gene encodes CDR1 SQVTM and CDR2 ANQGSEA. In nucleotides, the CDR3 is TGCAGCGTTGAAGTTGGAACAGATACGCAGTATTTT. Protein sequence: CSVEVGTDTQYF.

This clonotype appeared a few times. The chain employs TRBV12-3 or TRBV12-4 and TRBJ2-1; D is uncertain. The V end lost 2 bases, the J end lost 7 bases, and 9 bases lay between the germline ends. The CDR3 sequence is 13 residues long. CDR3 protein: CASSLTRHNEQFF. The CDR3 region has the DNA TGTGCCAGCAGTTTAACGAGGCATAATGAGCAGTTCTTC.

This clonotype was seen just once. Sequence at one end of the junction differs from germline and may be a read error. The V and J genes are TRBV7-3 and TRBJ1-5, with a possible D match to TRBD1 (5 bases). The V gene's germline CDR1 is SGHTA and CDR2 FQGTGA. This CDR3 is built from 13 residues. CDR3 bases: TGTGCCGGCAGCGAGGGGAACGGACAGCCCCAGCATTTT. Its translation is CAGSEGNGQPQHF.

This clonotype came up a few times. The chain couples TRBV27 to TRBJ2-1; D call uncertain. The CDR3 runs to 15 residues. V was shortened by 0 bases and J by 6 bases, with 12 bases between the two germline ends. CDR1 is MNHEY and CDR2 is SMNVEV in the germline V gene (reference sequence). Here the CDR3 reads CASSLSVVLGNEQFF. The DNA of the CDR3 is TGTGCCAGCAGTTTATCGGTCGTCCTGGGCAATGAGCAGTTCTTC.

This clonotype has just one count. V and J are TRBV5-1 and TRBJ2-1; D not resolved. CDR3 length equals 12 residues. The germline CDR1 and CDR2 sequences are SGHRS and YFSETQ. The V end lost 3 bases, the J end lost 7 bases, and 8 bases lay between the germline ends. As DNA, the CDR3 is TGCGCCAGCAGCTGGTCGTCGAATGAGCAGTTCTTC. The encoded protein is CASSWSSNEQFF.

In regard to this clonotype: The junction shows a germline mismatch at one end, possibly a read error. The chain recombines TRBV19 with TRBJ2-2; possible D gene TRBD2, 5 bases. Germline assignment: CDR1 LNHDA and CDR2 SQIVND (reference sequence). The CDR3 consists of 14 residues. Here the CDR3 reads CASSGQANTGERFF. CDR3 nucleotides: TGTGCCAGTAGTGGCCAGGCAAACACCGGGGAGCGGTTTTTT.